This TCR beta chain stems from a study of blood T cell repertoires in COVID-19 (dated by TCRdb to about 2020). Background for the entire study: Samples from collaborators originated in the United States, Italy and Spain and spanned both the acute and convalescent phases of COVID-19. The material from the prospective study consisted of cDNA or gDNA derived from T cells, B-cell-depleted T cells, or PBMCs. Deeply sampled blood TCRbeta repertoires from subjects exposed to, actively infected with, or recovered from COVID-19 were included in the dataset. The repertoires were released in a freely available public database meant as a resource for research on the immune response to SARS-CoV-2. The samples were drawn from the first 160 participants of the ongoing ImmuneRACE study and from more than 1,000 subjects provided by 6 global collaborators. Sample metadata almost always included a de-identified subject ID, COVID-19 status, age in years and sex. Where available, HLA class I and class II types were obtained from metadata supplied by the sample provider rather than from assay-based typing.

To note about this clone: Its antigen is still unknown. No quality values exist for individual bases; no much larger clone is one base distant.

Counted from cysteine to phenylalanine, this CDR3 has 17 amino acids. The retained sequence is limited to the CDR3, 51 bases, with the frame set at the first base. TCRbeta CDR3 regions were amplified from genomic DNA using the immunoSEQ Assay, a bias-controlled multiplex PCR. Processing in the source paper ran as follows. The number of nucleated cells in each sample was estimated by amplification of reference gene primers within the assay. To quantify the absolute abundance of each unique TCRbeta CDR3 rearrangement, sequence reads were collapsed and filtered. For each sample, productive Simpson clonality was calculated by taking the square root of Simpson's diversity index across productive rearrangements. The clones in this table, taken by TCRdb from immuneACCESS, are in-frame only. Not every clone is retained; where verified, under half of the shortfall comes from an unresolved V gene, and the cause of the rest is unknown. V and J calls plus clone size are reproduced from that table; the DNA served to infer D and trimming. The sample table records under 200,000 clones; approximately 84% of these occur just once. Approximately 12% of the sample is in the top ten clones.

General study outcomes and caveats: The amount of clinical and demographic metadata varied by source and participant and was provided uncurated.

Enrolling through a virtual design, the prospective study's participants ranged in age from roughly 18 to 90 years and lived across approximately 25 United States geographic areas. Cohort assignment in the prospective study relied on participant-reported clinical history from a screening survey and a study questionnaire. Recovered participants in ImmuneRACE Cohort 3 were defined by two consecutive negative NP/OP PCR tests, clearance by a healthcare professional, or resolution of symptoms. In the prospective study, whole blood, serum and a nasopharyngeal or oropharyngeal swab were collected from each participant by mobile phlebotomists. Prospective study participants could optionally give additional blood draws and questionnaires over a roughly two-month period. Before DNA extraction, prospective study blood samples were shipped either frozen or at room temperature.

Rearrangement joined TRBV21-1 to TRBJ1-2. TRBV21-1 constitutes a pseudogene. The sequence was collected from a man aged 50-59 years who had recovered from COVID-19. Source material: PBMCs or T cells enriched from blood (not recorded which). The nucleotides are TGTGCCAGCAGCAAAGCGGGGGGTGGCTCCACGGAGGGAGGCTACACCTTC. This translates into CASSKAGGGSTEGGYTF.